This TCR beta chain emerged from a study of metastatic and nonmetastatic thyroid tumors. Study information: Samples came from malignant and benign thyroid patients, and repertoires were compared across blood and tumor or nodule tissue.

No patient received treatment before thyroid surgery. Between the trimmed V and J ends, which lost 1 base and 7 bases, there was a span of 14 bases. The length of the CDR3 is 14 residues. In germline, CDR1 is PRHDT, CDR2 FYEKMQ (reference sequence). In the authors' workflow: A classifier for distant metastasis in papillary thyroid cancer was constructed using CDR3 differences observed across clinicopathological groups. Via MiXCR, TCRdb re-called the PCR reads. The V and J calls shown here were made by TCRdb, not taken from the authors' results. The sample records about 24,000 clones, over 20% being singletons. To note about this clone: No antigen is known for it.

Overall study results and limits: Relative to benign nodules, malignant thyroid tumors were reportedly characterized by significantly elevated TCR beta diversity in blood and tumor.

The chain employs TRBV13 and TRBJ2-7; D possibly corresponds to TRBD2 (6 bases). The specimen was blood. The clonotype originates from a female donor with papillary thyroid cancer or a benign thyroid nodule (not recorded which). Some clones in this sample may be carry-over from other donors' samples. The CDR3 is CASSLVDTGDEQYF. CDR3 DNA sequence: TGTGCCAGCAGCTTAGTCGACACGGGGGATGAGCAGTACTTC. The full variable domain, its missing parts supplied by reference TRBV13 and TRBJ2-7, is AAGVIQSPRHLIKEKRETATLKCYPIPRHDTVYWYQQGPGQDPQFLISFYEKMQSDKGSIPDRFSAQQFSDYHSELNMSSLELGDSALYFCASSLVDTGDEQYFGPGTRLTVT.